This T cell receptor beta chain was observed in a study of spatial heterogeneity in lung cancer. Study background: Raw reads showed each unique TCR and UMI combination turning up more than ten times on average.

Time point in this sample: sample taken at primary tumor resection. Sequencing covered unsorted whole RNA taken from tumor, nontumor lung or frozen PBMC. There were roughly 78 donors, all of them untreated patients with early-stage non-small cell lung cancer. The CDR3 length is 12 residues. Trimming removed 0 bases from V and 7 bases from J, with 6 bases in between. Germline V lookup: CDR1 MNHEY, CDR2 SVGEGT. Every TCR cDNA molecule carried a tag that served as a unique molecular identifier. TCRdb analysed the 5' RACE reads with MiXCR anew, one entry per CDR3 protein. The table lists 28,000 or so distinct CDR3 sequences, 7.5% to 9.5% of them singletons, with 35% to 40% in the top ten. Note on this clonotype: What it recognizes is unknown.

Broader study findings: The study found ubiquitous expanded tumor TCRs in blood more at resection than follow-up.

The clonotype comes from a female donor with early-stage non-small cell lung cancer. The rearrangement joins TRBV6-2 or TRBV6-3 to TRBJ1-2; D unresolved. The material sequenced was PBMCs, taken at surgery. CDR3 amino acids: CASSYSAGGYTF. The CDR3 DNA reads TGTGCCAGCAGTTACTCGGCTGGTGGCTACACCTTC.